A selection of T cell receptor beta chains follows, all from one sample in a study of blood T cells in healthy people across ages. TCRdb processed the 5' RACE reads anew with MiXCR; each CDR3 protein has one entry. The sample records roughly 1.6 million distinct CDR3 sequences, about 31% being singletons. The sequenced sample consisted of blood. All receptors derive from a woman in her 30s in good health. The conserved cysteine and the conserved F or W are not part of the CDR3 here. The D gene is left open where the match is weak.

d_call: TRBD2
v_call: TRBV28
j_call: TRBJ2-1
cdr3_aa: ASSLIRASGSLSYNEQF

d_call: -
v_call: TRBV6-1
j_call: TRBJ1-4
cdr3_aa: ASSEVAGENEKLF

d_call: -
v_call: TRBV7-2
j_call: TRBJ2-3
cdr3_aa: ASSFEVVGDTQY

d_call: -
v_call: TRBV20-1
j_call: TRBJ2-5
cdr3_aa: SAKPGTPYQETQY

d_call: TRBD2
v_call: TRBV10-3
j_call: TRBJ2-1
cdr3_aa: AISDVAGALNEQF

d_call: -
v_call: TRBV3-1
j_call: TRBJ2-1
cdr3_aa: ASSRSASSYNEQF

d_call: TRBD2
v_call: TRBV20-1
j_call: TRBJ2-3
cdr3_aa: SARIFGTSGPDTQY

d_call: -
v_call: TRBV6-1
j_call: TRBJ2-5
cdr3_aa: AGDNKRRGAQETQY

d_call: TRBD2
v_call: TRBV7-9
j_call: TRBJ2-4
cdr3_aa: ASSPIREGRDIQY

d_call: -
v_call: TRBV4-1
j_call: TRBJ2-1
cdr3_aa: ASSQVPGGGSNNEQF

d_call: -
v_call: TRBV28
j_call: TRBJ2-7
cdr3_aa: ASSFFTGPSEQY

d_call: -
v_call: TRBV12-3/TRBV12-4
j_call: TRBJ2-3
cdr3_aa: ASTKTQDTQY

d_call: -
v_call: TRBV10-3
j_call: TRBJ2-3
cdr3_aa: ASRKAGAGDTQY

d_call: -
v_call: TRBV18
j_call: TRBJ1-1
cdr3_aa: ASSLNWEYTEAF

d_call: -
v_call: TRBV7-6
j_call: TRBJ1-4
cdr3_aa: ASSLAGEGTNEKLF

d_call: TRBD2
v_call: TRBV12-3/TRBV12-4
j_call: TRBJ2-2
cdr3_aa: ASSQLGLAAYTGELF

d_call: -
v_call: TRBV15
j_call: -
cdr3_aa: ATSRTSRGSSSYEQY

d_call: TRBD2
v_call: TRBV20-1
j_call: TRBJ2-1
cdr3_aa: SVTGRASYNEQF

d_call: TRBD2
v_call: TRBV9
j_call: TRBJ2-3
cdr3_aa: ASSVSGGPDTQY

d_call: TRBD1
v_call: TRBV6-1
j_call: TRBJ1-2
cdr3_aa: ASVRDRASRDYT

d_call: -
v_call: TRBV3-1
j_call: TRBJ2-7
cdr3_aa: ASSQASPRGEQY

d_call: -
v_call: TRBV7-9
j_call: TRBJ2-7
cdr3_aa: ARSSAGPPYEQY

d_call: TRBD1
v_call: TRBV6-5
j_call: TRBJ1-1
cdr3_aa: ASSSNRGETEAF

d_call: TRBD1
v_call: TRBV5-1
j_call: TRBJ1-3
cdr3_aa: ASSIGTGAGNTIY

d_call: -
v_call: TRBV5-5
j_call: TRBJ2-7
cdr3_aa: ASSLGEKVSFEQY

d_call: -
v_call: TRBV6-1
j_call: TRBJ2-7
cdr3_aa: ASTLDNPVNEQY

d_call: -
v_call: TRBV2
j_call: TRBJ2-3
cdr3_aa: ASSEQGRADTQY